Shown below are 15 T cell receptor beta chains from a single sample sequenced in a study of T cells in tuberculosis. Produced via immunoSEQ multiplex PCR; TCRdb's table is partial and in-frame only. The sample shows over 25,000 clones, about 95% of them seen only once. Sample: PBMCs. These receptors all come from a donor aged 5-35 years with latent tuberculosis or without tuberculosis infection.

The chain employs TRBV10-3 and TRBJ2-3; 10 positions match TRBD2. CDR1 and CDR2 (germline): ENHRY, SYGVKD. Trimming took 0 bases from V and 9 from J; bases not matched to a gene: 9. The CDR3 contains 16 residues. The CDR3 loop reads CAISESGWLAGDTQYF. CDR3 bases: TGTGCCATCAGTGAGTCCGGATGGCTAGCGGGAGACACGCAGTATTTT.

The V gene is TRBV7-9, the J gene TRBJ1-5; tentatively, D is TRBD1 (6 bases). The CDR3 consists of 14 residues. Germline V gives CDR1 SEHNR, CDR2 FQNEAQ (reference sequence). V was pared by 5 bases and J by 4 bases, with 12 bases between. This CDR3 is CASSPGADNQPQHF. In DNA form, the CDR3 reads TGTGCCAGCAGCCCAGGGGCGGATAATCAGCCCCAGCATTTT. The full variable domain, completed using reference TRBV7-9 and TRBJ1-5, is DTGVSQNPRHKITKRGQNVTFRCDPISEHNRLYWYRQTLGQGPEFLTYFQNEAQLEKSRLLSDRFSAERPKGSFSTLEIQRTEQGDSAMYLCASSPGADNQPQHFGDGTRLSIL.

This chain connects TRBV18 to TRBJ1-2; no clear D gene. Germline V gene lookup returns CDR1 KGHSH and CDR2 LQKENI. CDR3 length equals 14 residues. The V and J ends lost 8 bases and 3 bases respectively, with 16 bases between them. This chain's CDR3 is CASRAGGDDYGYTF. The CDR3 DNA reads TGTGCCAGCCGCGCCGGAGGCGACGACTATGGCTACACCTTC.

The chain combines TRBV13 with TRBJ1-1; weak D call: TRBD1 (6 bases). Germline values: CDR1 PRHDT, CDR2 FYEKMQ (reference sequence). Trimming cost V 5 bases and J 0 bases, with 19 bases left between them. This CDR3 has 17 amino acids. The CDR3 here is CASSQGGQGFVNTEAFF. CDR3 nucleotides: TGTGCCAGCAGCCAAGGGGGTCAAGGTTTCGTGAACACTGAAGCTTTCTTT.

Details on this clone: Other DNA variants within this sample encode the same CDR3. The genes are TRBV5-1 and TRBJ1-1; 12 nucleotides line up with TRBD1. The V gene end was trimmed by 4 bases and the J gene end by 1 base; junction bases not matched to a gene: 5. Germline lookup yields CDR1 SGHRS and CDR2 YFSETQ. The CDR3 is 16 amino acids. The CDR3 nucleotides are TGCGCCAGCAGCCTGGGACAGGGGGCGCGGAACACTGAAGCTTTCTTT. Its translation is CASSLGQGARNTEAFF.

This chain joins TRBV10-3 and TRBJ1-4, with 7 bases lining up with TRBD1. CDR1 ENHRY and CDR2 SYGVKD come from the germline V gene. With 4 bases clipped from V and 6 bases from J, the junction kept 5 bases outside the gene matches. The CDR3 consists of 14 residues. In DNA, the CDR3 is TGTGCCATCAGTGTTCGACAGGGAGATGAAAAACTGTTTTTT. Protein: CAISVRQGDEKLFF.

The chain joins TRBV19 to TRBJ1-2; 8 nucleotides match TRBD1. From germline, CDR1 is LNHDA and CDR2 SQIVND (reference sequence). The CDR3 consists of 14 residues. Germline trimming cut 5 bases from V and 4 bases from J; bases unmatched to any gene: 6. CDR3 sequence reads: CASSPGQGAYGYTF. CDR3 in DNA: TGTGCCAGTAGTCCCGGCCAGGGGGCCTATGGCTACACCTTC. Looking up the rest from reference TRBV19 and TRBJ1-2 gives the full variable domain: DGGITQSPKYLFRKEGQNVTLSCEQNLNHDAMYWYRQDPGQGLRLIYYSQIVNDFQKGDIAEGYSVSREKKESFPLTVTSAQKNPTAFYLCASSPGQGAYGYTFGSGTRLTVV.

CDR3 sequence reads: CSVARLAGSYEQYF. As DNA, the CDR3 is TGCAGCGTCGCTAGACTAGCGGGGTCCTACGAGCAGTACTTC. The chain joins TRBV29-1 to TRBJ2-7; 11 nucleotides align to TRBD2. The CDR3 is made up of 14 amino acids. The trim removed 6 bases at V and 1 base at J, leaving 5 bases unmatched. Germline-derived CDR1 and CDR2 are SQVTM and ANQGSEA.

The V call is TRBV7-2, the J call TRBJ2-5; the match to TRBD2 covers 9 bases. The CDR3 is 14 residues long. V lost 3 bases, J lost 5 bases, and 4 bases stayed unmatched. The germline V gene has CDR1 SGHTA and CDR2 FQGNSA. This CDR3 is CASSFSGGHETQYF. The DNA of the CDR3 is TGTGCCAGCAGCTTTAGCGGGGGACACGAGACCCAGTACTTC.

The rearrangement links TRBV28 to TRBJ2-7; TRBD2 aligns across 11 bases. This CDR3 has 16 residues. V lost 6 bases and J lost 0; bases outside the gene matches: 7. Germline assignment: CDR1 MDHEN and CDR2 SYDVKM. The CDR3 protein is CASSPSGGQSSYEQYF. In nucleotides, the CDR3 is TGTGCCAGCAGCCCTAGCGGGGGGCAGAGCTCCTACGAGCAGTACTTC.

This sequence joins TRBV15 and TRBJ1-2, with D possibly TRBD1 on 6 matching bases. The CDR3 runs 14 residues. Looked up from germline, CDR1 is LNHNV and CDR2 is YYDKDF (reference sequence). Trimming left V 5 bases short and J 4 bases short, with 14 bases between. This CDR3 is CATSPNRDIYGYTF. CDR3 nucleotide sequence: TGTGCCACCAGCCCCAACCGGGACATCTATGGCTACACCTTC.

The V call is TRBV13, the J call TRBJ1-2; 8 bases line up with TRBD1. Looked up from germline, CDR1 is PRHDT and CDR2 is FYEKMQ (reference sequence). Trimming cost V 3 bases and J 4 bases; bases outside gene matches: 7. The CDR3 runs 15 residues. For the CDR3, the DNA is TGTGCCAGCAGCTTTCGGACAGGGCCGGTCTATGGCTACACCTTC. It is translated as CASSFRTGPVYGYTF.

This chain joins TRBV14 and TRBJ2-1, with no clear D. Germline V gives CDR1 SGHDN, CDR2 FVKESK. The CDR3 covers 11 residues. V was pared by 5 bases and J by 4 bases, with 3 bases between. The CDR3 here is CASSSYNEQFF. The CDR3 DNA is TGTGCCAGCAGCTCTTACAATGAGCAGTTCTTC.

The chain has TRBV7-8 and TRBJ1-2, with D possibly being TRBD1 (6 bases). The CDR3 is 13 amino acids. CDR1 and CDR2 from the germline V gene are SGHVS and FQNEAQ. Trimming removed 3 bases at V and 5 bases at J, with 10 bases between. CDR3 DNA: TGTGCCAGCAGCTTTCCCGGGACATATGGCTACACCTTC. Protein: CASSFPGTYGYTF. The complete variable domain, with remaining parts taken from reference TRBV7-8 and TRBJ1-2, reads GAGVSQSPRYKVAKRGQDVALRCDPISGHVSLFWYQQALGQGPEFLTYFQNEAQLDKSGLPSDRFFAERPEGSVSTLKIQRTQQEDSAVYLCASSFPGTYGYTFGSGTRLTVV.

With regard to this clone: The junction does not match germline at one end; this may be a read error. CDR3 coding DNA: TGTGCCAGCAGGTTAGGACAGGGGTTCGTTATGAACACTGAAGCTTTCTTT. Its translation is CASRLGQGFVMNTEAFF. The chain couples TRBV11-2 to TRBJ1-1, with TRBD1 identical over 9 bases. Germline CDR1 is SGHAT and CDR2 is FQNNGV. This CDR3 has 17 amino acids. The variable domain in full, completed from reference TRBV11-2 and TRBJ1-1, reads EAGVAQSPRYKIIEKRQSVAFWCNPISGHATLYWYQQILGQGPKLLIQFQNNGVVDDSQLPKDRFSAERLKGVDSTLKIQPAKLEDSAVYLCASRLGQGFVMNTEAFFGQGTRLTVV.